A selection of T cell receptor beta chains follows, all from one sample in a study of cytomegalovirus exposure and HLA in healthy donors. The table came from immunoSEQ multiplex PCR; TCRdb's copy has only in-frame clones and leaves some out. The data hold about 130,000 clones, with 75% to 90% observed a single time. Sequencing used PBMCs. The receptor source for this set is a woman aged 18-29 years in good health and CMV-seronegative. Each CDR3 is given with its conserved first and last residue. A D gene is named only where the DNA matches it firmly. Clone size appears in some rows only: once, few, many, or a class for an expanded clone.

size: .; D: TRBD2; J: TRBJ2-3; V: TRBV7-9; CDR3: CASSLRLAGTTDTQYF; DNA: TGTGCCAGCAGCTTAAGACTAGCGGGGACCACAGATACGCAGTATTTT
size: .; D: TRBD2; J: TRBJ2-5; V: TRBV5-1; CDR3: CASSLAGGTQETQYF; DNA: TGCGCCAGCAGCTTAGCGGGAGGAACCCAAGAGACCCAGTACTTC
size: .; D: .; J: TRBJ2-2; V: TRBV29-1; CDR3: CSVVRNSNTGELFF; DNA: TGCAGCGTTGTACGTAACAGCAACACCGGGGAGCTGTTTTTT
size: .; D: .; J: TRBJ1-1; V: TRBV28; CDR3: CASSFGTMQAFF; DNA: TGTGCCAGCAGTTTCGGGACAATGCAAGCTTTCTTT
size: once; D: .; J: TRBJ1-5; V: TRBV10-1; CDR3: CASISQSNQPQHF; DNA: TGCGCCAGCATATCACAAAGCAATCAGCCCCAGCATTTT
size: .; D: TRBD1; J: TRBJ1-2; V: TRBV6-5; CDR3: CASSSPPIRGNGYTF; DNA: TGTGCCAGCAGTTCCCCCCCGATCAGGGGGAATGGCTACACCTTC
size: .; D: .; J: TRBJ2-2; V: TRBV10-3; CDR3: CAISEQGSSASGELFF; DNA: TGTGCCATCAGTGAGCAGGGGTCCAGCGCGTCCGGGGAGCTGTTTTTT
size: .; D: .; J: TRBJ1-5; V: TRBV28; CDR3: CASTGQGNQPQHF; DNA: TGTGCCAGCACAGGGCAGGGTAATCAGCCCCAGCATTTT
size: .; D: .; J: TRBJ1-4; V: TRBV7-8; CDR3: CASSWGEARVNEKLFF; DNA: TGTGCCAGCAGCTGGGGGGAGGCGAGGGTAAACGAAAAACTGTTTTTT
size: .; D: .; J: TRBJ2-7; V: TRBV30; CDR3: CAWSRGDLYEQYF; DNA: TGTGCCTGGTCCCGCGGGGACCTCTACGAGCAGTACTTC
size: .; D: .; J: TRBJ1-6; V: TRBV5-1; CDR3: CASSSDWGYNSPLHF; DNA: TGCGCCAGCAGTTCGGACTGGGGCTATAATTCACCCCTCCACTTT
size: .; D: TRBD1; J: TRBJ1-2; V: TRBV28; CDR3: CASREGQGAPGGYTF; DNA: TGTGCCAGCAGGGAGGGACAGGGGGCCCCTGGTGGCTACACCTTC
size: .; D: TRBD1; J: TRBJ2-4; V: TRBV14; CDR3: CASSQAGTRGKDF; DNA: TGTGCCAGCAGCCAAGCAGGAACCAGGGGGAAAGACTTC
size: .; D: .; J: TRBJ1-4; V: TRBV18; CDR3: CASSRRAGQNEKLFF; DNA: TGTGCCAGCTCACGAAGAGCAGGACAGAATGAAAAACTGTTTTTT
size: once; D: .; J: TRBJ2-2; V: TRBV30; CDR3: CAWIGGGTGELFF; DNA: TGTGCCTGGATAGGAGGCGGAACCGGGGAGCTGTTTTTT
size: .; D: TRBD2; J: TRBJ2-7; V: TRBV28; CDR3: CAIIERERPYEQYF; DNA: TGTGCCATCATAGAGCGGGAGCGGCCCTACGAGCAGTACTTC
size: .; D: .; J: TRBJ1-1; V: TRBV11-2; CDR3: CASRPFLQKNTEAFF; DNA: TGTGCCAGCAGACCCTTCCTACAGAAGAACACTGAAGCTTTCTTT
size: .; D: .; J: TRBJ2-7; V: TRBV14; CDR3: CASSHGLVYEQYF; DNA: TGTGCCAGCAGCCACGGTTTAGTGTACGAGCAGTACTTC
size: .; D: .; J: TRBJ1-5; V: TRBV2; CDR3: CASSEVTENQPQHF; DNA: TGTGCCAGCAGTGAAGTCACAGAGAATCAGCCCCAGCATTTT
size: .; D: TRBD1; J: TRBJ2-7; V: TRBV11-2; CDR3: CASSLTGTGTYEQYF; DNA: TGTGCCAGCAGCCTAACCGGGACAGGGACCTACGAGCAGTACTTC
size: .; D: .; J: TRBJ1-1; V: TRBV18; CDR3: CASSPRQRTEAFF; DNA: TGTGCCAGCTCACCTCGTCAGAGGACTGAAGCTTTCTTT
size: .; D: .; J: TRBJ2-1; V: TRBV27; CDR3: CASSISGTINEQFF; DNA: TGTGCCAGCAGTATCTCCGGGACAATTAATGAGCAGTTCTTC
size: .; D: TRBD2; J: TRBJ2-7; V: TRBV19; CDR3: CASSRLAGGLNEQYF; DNA: TGTGCCAGTAGTAGATTAGCGGGAGGGCTCAACGAGCAGTACTTC
size: .; D: TRBD2; J: TRBJ2-1; V: TRBV30; CDR3: CACDPLGTSGKSSYNEQFF; DNA: TGTGCCTGCGATCCACTGGGGACTAGCGGCAAGAGCTCCTACAATGAGCAGTTCTTC
size: .; D: .; J: TRBJ2-2; V: TRBV29-1; CDR3: CNVGGLMNTGELFF; DNA: TGCAACGTTGGCGGACTAATGAACACCGGGGAGCTGTTTTTT
size: .; D: TRBD2; J: TRBJ2-7; V: TRBV4-2; CDR3: CASSQTPLAGAYEQYF; DNA: TGTGCCAGCAGCCAAACGCCACTAGCGGGAGCCTACGAGCAGTACTTC
size: .; D: .; J: TRBJ2-5; V: TRBV2; CDR3: CASKGKASAQETQYF; DNA: TGTGCCAGCAAGGGAAAAGCTAGCGCTCAAGAGACCCAGTACTTC
size: .; D: TRBD1; J: TRBJ2-7; V: TRBV10-1; CDR3: CASSESQGEKEQYF; DNA: TGCGCCAGCAGTGAGTCTCAGGGGGAGAAGGAGCAGTACTTC
size: once; D: .; J: TRBJ2-7; V: TRBV7-9; CDR3: CASSLGGRRDEQYF; DNA: TGTGCCAGCAGCTTAGGGGGGAGGCGAGACGAGCAGTACTTC
size: .; D: .; J: TRBJ2-1; V: TRBV6-5; CDR3: CASTPGDTVNEQFF; DNA: TGTGCCAGCACCCCGGGAGACACTGTCAATGAGCAGTTCTTC
size: .; D: TRBD1; J: TRBJ2-5; V: TRBV6-5; CDR3: CASSYAGGEETQYF; DNA: TGTGCCAGCAGTTACGCAGGGGGCGAGGAGACCCAGTACTTC
size: .; D: .; J: TRBJ1-2; V: TRBV6-4; CDR3: CASSDRARVNYGYTF; DNA: TGTGCCAGCAGTGACAGAGCACGGGTAAACTATGGCTACACCTTC
size: .; D: TRBD2; J: TRBJ2-3; V: TRBV28; CDR3: CASSPAASGGAADTQYF; DNA: TGTGCCAGCAGCCCCGCCGCTAGCGGGGGGGCGGCAGATACGCAGTATTTT
size: .; D: .; J: TRBJ1-5; V: TRBV7-9; CDR3: CASTHQGSNQPQHF; DNA: TGTGCCAGCACCCATCAGGGGAGCAATCAGCCCCAGCATTTT
size: few; D: TRBD2; J: TRBJ2-5; V: TRBV25-1; CDR3: CASRTSGGYTWETQYF; DNA: TGTGCCAGCAGGACTAGCGGGGGGTACACGTGGGAGACCCAGTACTTC
size: .; D: .; J: TRBJ2-3; V: TRBV30; CDR3: CAWDRPYRARFTDTQYF; DNA: TGTGCCTGGGACAGGCCGTACAGGGCCAGGTTCACAGATACGCAGTATTTT
size: .; D: .; J: TRBJ2-3; V: TRBV4-2; CDR3: CASSQLVGAPDTQYF; DNA: TGTGCCAGCAGCCAACTGGTAGGGGCCCCAGATACGCAGTATTTT
size: .; D: TRBD1; J: TRBJ1-6; V: TRBV29-1; CDR3: CSVARPAGTALNSPLHF; DNA: TGCAGCGTTGCGCGACCCGCCGGGACAGCACTAAATTCACCCCTCCACTTT
size: once; D: .; J: TRBJ2-3; V: TRBV7-8; CDR3: CASSLVQRPNTDTQYF; DNA: TGTGCCAGCAGCTTAGTTCAGCGACCAAACACAGATACGCAGTATTTT
size: once; D: TRBD2; J: TRBJ2-7; V: TRBV7-2; CDR3: CASRTASGLVGEQYF; DNA: TGTGCCAGCAGGACTGCTAGCGGCCTTGTGGGCGAGCAGTACTTC
size: .; D: .; J: TRBJ2-3; V: TRBV7-2; CDR3: CASSLAQGDTQYF; DNA: TGTGCCAGCAGCTTAGCCCAGGGTGATACGCAGTATTTT
size: once; D: .; J: TRBJ1-5; V: TRBV30; CDR3: CAWSEAVGPQHF; DNA: TGTGCCTGGAGTGAGGCGGTGGGGCCCCAGCATTTT
size: .; D: .; J: TRBJ2-7; V: TRBV5-6; CDR3: CASSIQDSYEQYF; DNA: TGTGCCAGCAGCATTCAGGATTCCTACGAGCAGTACTTC
size: once; D: .; J: TRBJ1-5; V: TRBV27; CDR3: CASSLSLYSNQPQHF; DNA: TGTGCCAGCAGTTTATCCCTTTATAGCAATCAGCCCCAGCATTTT
size: .; D: TRBD2; J: TRBJ2-5; V: TRBV6-6; CDR3: CASTRSREGETQYF; DNA: TGTGCCAGCACCCGGTCCAGGGAGGGAGAGACCCAGTACTTC
size: .; D: .; J: TRBJ2-3; V: TRBV7-2; CDR3: CASSPQGAHSTDTQYF; DNA: TGTGCCAGCAGCCCTCAAGGGGCCCATAGCACAGATACGCAGTATTTT
size: .; D: .; J: TRBJ2-6; V: TRBV5-1; CDR3: CASSPRPRPPGTVSSGANVLTF; DNA: TGCGCCAGCAGCCCCCGCCCCCGACCCCCGGGGACTGTCAGCTCTGGGGCCAACGTCCTGACTTTC
size: .; D: TRBD2; J: TRBJ2-2; V: TRBV30; CDR3: CAWSVLRTSGGSVTGELFF; DNA: TGTGCCTGGAGTGTACTTCGGACTAGCGGGGGGTCCGTCACCGGGGAGCTGTTTTTT
size: .; D: .; J: TRBJ1-1; V: TRBV30; CDR3: CAWSRDREAFF; DNA: TGTGCCTGGAGCCGGGATAGGGAAGCTTTCTTT
size: .; D: .; J: TRBJ1-2; V: TRBV14; CDR3: CASSPGSPKLYGYTF; DNA: TGTGCCAGCAGCCCGGGTTCCCCGAAACTTTATGGCTACACCTTC
size: .; D: .; J: TRBJ1-2; V: TRBV9; CDR3: CASSVGVGTSAGYTF; DNA: TGTGCCAGCAGCGTAGGTGTGGGGACTTCGGCTGGCTACACCTTC
size: .; D: .; J: TRBJ2-1; V: TRBV25-1; CDR3: CASSEYRGITEQFF; DNA: TGTGCCAGCAGTGAATACAGGGGTATCACTGAGCAGTTCTTC
size: .; D: TRBD2; J: TRBJ2-7; V: TRBV18; CDR3: CASSPLSGSSYEQYF; DNA: TGTGCCAGCTCACCTCTTAGCGGGAGCTCCTACGAGCAGTACTTC